This passage covers 2 T cell receptor beta chains from one sample sequenced in a study of blood T cell repertoires in COVID-19. The assay was immunoSEQ multiplex PCR, and TCRdb's table has in-frame clones only and misses some. The repertoire consists of hundreds of thousands of clones, with around 85% occurring once and the leading ten covering 4%. The sequenced sample was peripheral blood. These receptors were taken from a woman aged 40 to 50 with active or convalescent COVID-19.

This sequence joins TRBV7-3 and TRBJ1-2, with TRBD1 as a possible D gene (5 bases). This CDR3 region has 13 residues. Germline CDR1 reads SGHTA; CDR2 reads FQGTGA. V lost 0 bases and J 8 bases, leaving 10 bases between the germline ends. This chain's CDR3 is CASSLTGVGGYTF. The CDR3 DNA follows: TGTGCCAGCAGCTTAACAGGGGTGGGAGGCTACACCTTC.

This clone was observed many times. The rearrangement links TRBV4-1 to TRBJ1-6; tentatively, D is TRBD1 (6 bases). Trimming took 2 bases from V and 6 from J, leaving 14 bases between them. The CDR3 totals 16 residues. CDR1 is MGHRA and CDR2 is YSYEKL in the germline V gene. CDR3 sequence (DNA): TGCGCCAGCAGCCAAACAGGGAATCGAGGTAATTCACCCCTCCACTTT. Residues: CASSQTGNRGNSPLHF.